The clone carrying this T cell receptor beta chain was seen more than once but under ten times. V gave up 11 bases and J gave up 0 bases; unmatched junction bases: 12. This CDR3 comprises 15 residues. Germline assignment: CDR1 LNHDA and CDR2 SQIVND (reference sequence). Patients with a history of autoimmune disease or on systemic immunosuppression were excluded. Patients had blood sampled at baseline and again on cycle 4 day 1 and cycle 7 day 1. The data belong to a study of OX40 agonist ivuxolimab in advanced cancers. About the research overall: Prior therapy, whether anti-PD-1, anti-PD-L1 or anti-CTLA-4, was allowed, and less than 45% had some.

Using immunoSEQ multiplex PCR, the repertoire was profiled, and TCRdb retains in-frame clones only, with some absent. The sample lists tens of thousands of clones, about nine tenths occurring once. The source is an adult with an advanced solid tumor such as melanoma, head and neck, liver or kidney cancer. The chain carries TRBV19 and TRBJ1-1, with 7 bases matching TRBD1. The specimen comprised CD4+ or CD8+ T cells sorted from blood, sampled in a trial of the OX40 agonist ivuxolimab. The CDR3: CASGREGALNTEAFF. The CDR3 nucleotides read TGTGCCTCTGGGAGGGAGGGGGCTTTGAACACTGAAGCTTTCTTT. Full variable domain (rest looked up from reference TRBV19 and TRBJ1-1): DGGITQSPKYLFRKEGQNVTLSCEQNLNHDAMYWYRQDPGQGLRLIYYSQIVNDFQKGDIAEGYSVSREKKESFPLTVTSAQKNPTAFYLCASGREGALNTEAFFGQGTRLTVV.